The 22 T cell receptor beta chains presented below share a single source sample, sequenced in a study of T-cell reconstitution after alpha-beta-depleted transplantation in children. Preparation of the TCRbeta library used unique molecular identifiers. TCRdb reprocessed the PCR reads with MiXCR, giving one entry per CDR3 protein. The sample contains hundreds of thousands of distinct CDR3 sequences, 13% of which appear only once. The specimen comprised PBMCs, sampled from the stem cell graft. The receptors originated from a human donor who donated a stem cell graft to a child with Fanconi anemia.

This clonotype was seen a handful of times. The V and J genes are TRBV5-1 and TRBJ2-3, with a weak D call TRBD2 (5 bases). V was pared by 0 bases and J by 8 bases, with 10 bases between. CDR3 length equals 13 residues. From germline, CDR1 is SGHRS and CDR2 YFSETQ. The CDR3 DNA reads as TGCGCCAGCAGCTTGGAAACGGCGGGTACGCAGTATTTT. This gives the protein CASSLETAGTQYF.

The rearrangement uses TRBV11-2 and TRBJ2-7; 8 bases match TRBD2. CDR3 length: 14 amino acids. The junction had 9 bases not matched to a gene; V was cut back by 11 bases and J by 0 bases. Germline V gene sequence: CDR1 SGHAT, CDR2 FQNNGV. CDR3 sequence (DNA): TGTGCCGGCGCCGGGACTAGGGCCTCCTACGAGCAGTACTTC. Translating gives CAGAGTRASYEQYF.

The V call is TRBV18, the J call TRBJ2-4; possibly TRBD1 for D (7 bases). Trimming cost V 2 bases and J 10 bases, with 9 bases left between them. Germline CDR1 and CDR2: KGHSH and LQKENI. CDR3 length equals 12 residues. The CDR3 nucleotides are TGTGCCAGCTCACCAGCAGGGGGGATTCAGTACTTC. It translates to CASSPAGGIQYF.

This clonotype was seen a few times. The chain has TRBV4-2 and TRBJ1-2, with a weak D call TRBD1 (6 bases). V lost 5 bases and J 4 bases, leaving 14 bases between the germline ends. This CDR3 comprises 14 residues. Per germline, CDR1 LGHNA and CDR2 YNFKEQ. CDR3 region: CASSTRDIAYGYTF. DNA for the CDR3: TGTGCCAGCAGCACCCGGGACATAGCCTATGGCTACACCTTC.

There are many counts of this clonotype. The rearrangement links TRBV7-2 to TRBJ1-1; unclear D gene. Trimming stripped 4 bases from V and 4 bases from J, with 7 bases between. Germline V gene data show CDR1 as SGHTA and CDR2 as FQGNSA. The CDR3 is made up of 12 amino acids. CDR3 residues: CASSYLSTEAFF. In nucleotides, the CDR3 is TGTGCCAGCAGCTACCTTAGCACTGAAGCTTTCTTT.

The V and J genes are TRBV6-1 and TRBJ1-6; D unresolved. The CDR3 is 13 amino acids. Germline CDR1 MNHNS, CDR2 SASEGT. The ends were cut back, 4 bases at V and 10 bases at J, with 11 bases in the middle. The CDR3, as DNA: TGTGCCAGCAGTGGACTGGAAGAATCACCCCTCCACTTT. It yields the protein CASSGLEESPLHF.

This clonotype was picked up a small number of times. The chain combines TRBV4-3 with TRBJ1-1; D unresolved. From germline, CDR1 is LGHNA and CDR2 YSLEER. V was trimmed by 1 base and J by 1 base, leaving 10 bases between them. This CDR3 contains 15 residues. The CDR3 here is CASSQAVRRNTEAFF. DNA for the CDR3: TGCGCCAGCAGCCAAGCAGTACGCAGGAACACTGAAGCTTTCTTT.

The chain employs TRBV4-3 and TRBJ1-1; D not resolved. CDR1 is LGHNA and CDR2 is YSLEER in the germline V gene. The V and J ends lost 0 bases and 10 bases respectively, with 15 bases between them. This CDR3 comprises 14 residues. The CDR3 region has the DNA TGCGCCAGCAGCCAAGATCTCGGGGTAGTAGCAGCTTTCTTT. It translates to CASSQDLGVVAAFF.

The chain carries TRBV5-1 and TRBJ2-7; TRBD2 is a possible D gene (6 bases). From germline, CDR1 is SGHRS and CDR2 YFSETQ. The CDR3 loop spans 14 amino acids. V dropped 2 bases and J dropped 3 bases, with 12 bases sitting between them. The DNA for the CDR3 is TGCGCCAGCAGCTTTGCTTCCGGGAGCTACGAGCAGTACTTC. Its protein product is CASSFASGSYEQYF.

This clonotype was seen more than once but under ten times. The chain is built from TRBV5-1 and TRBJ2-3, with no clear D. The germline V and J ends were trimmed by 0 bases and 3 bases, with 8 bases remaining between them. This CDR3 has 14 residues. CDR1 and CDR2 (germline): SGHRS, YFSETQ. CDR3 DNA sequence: TGCGCCAGCAGCTTGGCCCAGCAAACAGATACGCAGTATTTT. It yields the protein CASSLAQQTDTQYF.

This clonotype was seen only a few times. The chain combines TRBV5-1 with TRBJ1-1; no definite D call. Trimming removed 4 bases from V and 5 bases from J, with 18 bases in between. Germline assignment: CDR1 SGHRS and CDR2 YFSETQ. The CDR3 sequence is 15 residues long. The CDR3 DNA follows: TGCGCCAGCAGCCGGGAGCTCGTAGGTAGGACTGAAGCTTTCTTT. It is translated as CASSRELVGRTEAFF.

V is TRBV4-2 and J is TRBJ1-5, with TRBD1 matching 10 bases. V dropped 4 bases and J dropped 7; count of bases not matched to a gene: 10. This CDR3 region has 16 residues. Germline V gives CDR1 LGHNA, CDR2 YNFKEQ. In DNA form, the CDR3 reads TGTGCCAGCAGCCTACGGGGACAGGGGAGAGAACAGCCCCAGCATTTT. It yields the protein CASSLRGQGREQPQHF.

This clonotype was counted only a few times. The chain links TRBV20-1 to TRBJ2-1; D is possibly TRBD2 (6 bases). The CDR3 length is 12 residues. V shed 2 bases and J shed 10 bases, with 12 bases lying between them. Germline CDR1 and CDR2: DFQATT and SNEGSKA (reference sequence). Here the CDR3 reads CSARWGDREQFF. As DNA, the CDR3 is TGCAGTGCTAGATGGGGGGATAGGGAGCAGTTCTTC.

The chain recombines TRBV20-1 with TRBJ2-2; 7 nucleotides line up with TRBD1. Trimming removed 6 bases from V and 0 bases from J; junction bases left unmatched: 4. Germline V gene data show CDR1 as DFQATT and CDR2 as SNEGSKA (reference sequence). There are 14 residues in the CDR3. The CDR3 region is CSAQQGTNTGELFF. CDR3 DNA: TGCAGTGCCCAACAGGGGACGAACACCGGGGAGCTGTTTTTT.

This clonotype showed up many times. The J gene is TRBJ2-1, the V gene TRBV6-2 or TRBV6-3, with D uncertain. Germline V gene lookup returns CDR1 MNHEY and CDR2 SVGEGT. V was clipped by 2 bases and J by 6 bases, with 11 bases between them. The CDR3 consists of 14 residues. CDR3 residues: CASSYSEYSNEQFF. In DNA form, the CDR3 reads TGTGCCAGCAGTTACAGTGAGTACTCCAATGAGCAGTTCTTC.

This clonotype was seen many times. CDR3 bases: TGTGCCACCGAGACGGATTATAGCAATCAGCCCCAGCATTTT. This codes for CATETDYSNQPQHF. The chain recombines TRBV6-2 or TRBV6-3 with TRBJ1-5, with D uncertain. The V and J ends lost 10 bases and 0 bases respectively, with 13 bases between them. The CDR3 length is 14 residues. The germline V gene encodes CDR1 MNHEY and CDR2 SVGEGT.

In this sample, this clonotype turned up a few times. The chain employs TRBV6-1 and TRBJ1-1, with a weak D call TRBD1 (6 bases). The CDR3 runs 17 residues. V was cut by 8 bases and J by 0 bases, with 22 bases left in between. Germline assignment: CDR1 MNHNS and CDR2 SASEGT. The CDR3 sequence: CASSRVGGSTVNTEAFF. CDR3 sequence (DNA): TGTGCCAGCTCCAGGGTGGGGGGCAGTACAGTGAACACTGAAGCTTTCTTT.

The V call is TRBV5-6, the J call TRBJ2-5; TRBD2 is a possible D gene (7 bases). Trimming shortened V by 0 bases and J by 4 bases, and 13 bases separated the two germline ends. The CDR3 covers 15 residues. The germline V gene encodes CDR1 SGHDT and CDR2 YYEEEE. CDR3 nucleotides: TGTGCCAGCAGCTTGGCCGGGGGCGGGGGAGAGACCCAGTACTTC. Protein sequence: CASSLAGGGGETQYF.

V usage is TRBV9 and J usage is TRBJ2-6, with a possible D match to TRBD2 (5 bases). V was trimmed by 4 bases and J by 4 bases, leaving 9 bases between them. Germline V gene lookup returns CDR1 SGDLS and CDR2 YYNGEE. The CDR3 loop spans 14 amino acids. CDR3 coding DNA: TGTGCCAGCAGCCCCACGGGAGGGGCCAACGTCCTGACTTTC. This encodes CASSPTGGANVLTF.

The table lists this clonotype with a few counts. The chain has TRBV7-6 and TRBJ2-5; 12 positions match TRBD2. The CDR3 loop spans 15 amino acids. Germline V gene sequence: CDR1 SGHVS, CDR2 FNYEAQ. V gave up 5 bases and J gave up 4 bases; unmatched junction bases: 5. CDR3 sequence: CASSHLAGGIETQYF. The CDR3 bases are TGTGCCAGCAGCCATCTAGCGGGGGGGATAGAGACCCAGTACTTC.

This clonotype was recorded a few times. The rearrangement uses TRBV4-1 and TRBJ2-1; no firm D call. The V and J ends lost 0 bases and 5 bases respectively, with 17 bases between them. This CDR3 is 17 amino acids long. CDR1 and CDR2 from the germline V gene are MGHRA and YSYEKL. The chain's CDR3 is CASSQDWGIRPDNEQFF. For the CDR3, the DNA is TGCGCCAGCAGCCAAGATTGGGGAATCAGGCCGGACAATGAGCAGTTCTTC.

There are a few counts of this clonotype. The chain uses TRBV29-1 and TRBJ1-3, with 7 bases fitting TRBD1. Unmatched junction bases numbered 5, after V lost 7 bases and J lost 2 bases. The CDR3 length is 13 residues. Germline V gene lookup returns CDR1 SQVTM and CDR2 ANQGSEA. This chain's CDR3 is CSAQGGAGNTIYF. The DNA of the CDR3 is TGCAGCGCCCAGGGGGGAGCTGGAAACACCATATATTTT.